These 15 T cell receptor beta chains came from one sample sequenced in a study of T cells in Graves' hyperthyroidism and ophthalmopathy. Authors of the study amplified TCR beta CDR3 regions from RNA transcripts. When the TCR CDR3 underwent first-round RT-PCR, the HTBI primer set was used. TCRdb reprocessed the multiplex PCR reads via MiXCR and lists one record per CDR3 protein. The sample has 600,000 to 900,000 distinct CDR3 sequences; 15% to 20% are singletons. Sample: blood. Receptor source: a man aged 18 to 29 with Graves' hyperthyroidism.

This chain links TRBV20-1 with TRBJ2-2; D is perhaps TRBD1 (5 bases). CDR3 length: 14 amino acids. Trimming shortened V by 5 bases and J by 3 bases, and 13 bases separated the two germline ends. Per germline, CDR1 DFQATT and CDR2 SNEGSKA (reference sequence). The CDR3 sequence is CSASVGLHTGELFF. The CDR3 DNA reads as TGCAGTGCTTCGGTGGGGCTCCACACCGGGGAGCTGTTTTTT.

This clonotype was recorded at least ten times. This chain links TRBV30 with TRBJ2-3, with 8 bases matching TRBD2. Germline V lookup: CDR1 GTSNPN, CDR2 SVGIG (reference sequence). The V segment lost 0 bases and the J segment 7 bases; nucleotides outside the gene matches: 9. The CDR3 consists of 15 residues. In DNA, the CDR3 is TGTGCCTGGAGTGTACGAGCGGGAGTGGCAAATACGCAGTATTTT. It codes for CAWSVRAGVANTQYF.

The rearrangement uses TRBV20-1 and TRBJ2-3; 10 nucleotides line up with TRBD2. The V and J ends lost 4 bases and 4 bases, in that order; junction bases with no gene match: 2. This CDR3 is built from 13 residues. Germline CDR1 reads DFQATT; CDR2 reads SNEGSKA (reference sequence). The CDR3 loop reads CSATGLAADTQYF. The CDR3 nucleotides are TGCAGTGCTACTGGACTAGCGGCAGATACGCAGTATTTT.

Ten or more counts support this clonotype. This chain uses TRBV7-9 with TRBJ2-3; tentative D call: TRBD1 (6 bases). Trimming took off 6 bases at V and 1 base at J, with 11 bases between the two ends. The germline gives CDR1 SEHNR, CDR2 FQNEAQ (reference sequence). This CDR3 comprises 14 residues. DNA of the CDR3: TGTGCCAGCAGTTCCAGGGGCGGCACAGATACGCAGTATTTT. As protein: CASSSRGGTDTQYF.

This clonotype was picked up many times. One end of the junction is discordant with germline, which a read error may explain. The genes are TRBV5-1 and TRBJ2-1, with 8 bases matching TRBD2. This CDR3 contains 14 residues. Germline CDR1 SGHRS, CDR2 YFSETQ. Here the CDR3 DNA reads TGCGCCAGCAGCTTGGTCGAGTCCAGCGGGGGAACAATCTTC. Protein: CASSLVESSGGTIF.

This clonotype was seen ten or more times. V is TRBV28 and J is TRBJ2-1; 9 nucleotides agree with TRBD1. CDR1 is MDHEN, CDR2 SYDVKM, per germline. This CDR3 is 18 amino acids long. The junction had 16 bases not matched to a gene; V was cut back by 5 bases and J by 5 bases. The CDR3 DNA is TGTGCCAGCAGTCCCAGGGCCGGGACAGGGACCAGCAACAATGAGCAGTTCTTC. Amino acids: CASSPRAGTGTSNNEQFF.

In its sample, this clonotype was seen a few times. The rearrangement joins TRBV4-1 to TRBJ1-2; D perhaps matches TRBD1 (6 bases). Germline assignment: CDR1 MGHRA and CDR2 YSYEKL. The germline V and J ends were trimmed by 0 bases and 4 bases, with 12 bases remaining between them. The length of the CDR3 is 15 residues. The DNA of the CDR3 is TGCGCCAGCAGCCAAGATAGGGGGGGGCTCTATGGCTACACCTTC. The encoded protein is CASSQDRGGLYGYTF.

The rearrangement uses TRBV7-9 and TRBJ2-3; D gene unclear. CDR3 length: 16 amino acids. The V and J ends lost 5 bases and 5 bases respectively, with 20 bases between them. Germline assignment: CDR1 SEHNR and CDR2 FQNEAQ (reference sequence). The CDR3 loop reads CASSQGSGLKGDTQYF. CDR3 bases: TGTGCCAGCAGCCAAGGATCCGGGTTGAAAGGAGATACGCAGTATTTT.

This sequence joins TRBV3-2 and TRBJ2-3; the table's TRBD1 call for D was not verified on the DNA. TRBV3-2 is an annotated pseudogene. This CDR3 contains 18 residues. CDR3 bases: TGTGCCAGCAGCCAAGACCGACGGGGCAGGGGATTCACAGATACGCAGTATTTT. Residues: CASSQDRRGRGFTDTQYF.

This clonotype appeared many times. The CDR3 reads CASSPNWASGRISDTQYF. The CDR3 bases are TGTGCCAGCAGTCCGAATTGGGCTAGCGGGAGGATCTCAGATACGCAGTATTTT. This sequence joins TRBV27 and TRBJ2-3; TRBD2 matches 11 bases. V was pared by 5 bases and J by 4 bases, with 14 bases of the junction left unmatched. CDR3 size: 18 residues. CDR1 MNHEY and CDR2 SMNVEV come from the germline V gene (reference sequence).

This clonotype was picked up many times. The chain combines TRBV30 with TRBJ1-2; 7 bases fit TRBD1. Per the germline V gene, CDR1 is GTSNPN and CDR2 is SVGIG (reference sequence). This CDR3 comprises 15 residues. Unmatched junction bases numbered 8, after V lost 2 bases and J lost 2 bases. The CDR3 loop reads CAWSRGQPENYGYTF. In nucleotides, the CDR3 is TGTGCCTGGAGTCGGGGACAGCCAGAAAACTATGGCTACACCTTC.

V is TRBV11-2 and J is TRBJ2-1, with TRBD1 matching over 8 bases. The CDR3 length is 19 residues. Germline trimming cut 1 base from V and 6 bases from J; bases unmatched to any gene: 17. CDR1 and CDR2 (germline): SGHAT, FQNNGV. CDR3 in amino acids: CASSLGRSGDQGAPNEQFF. The DNA for the CDR3 is TGTGCCAGCAGCTTAGGTAGATCCGGGGACCAGGGGGCGCCCAATGAGCAGTTCTTC.

This chain connects TRBV29-1 to TRBJ2-3; maybe TRBD2 (6 bases). In germline, CDR1 is SQVTM, CDR2 ANQGSEA. The CDR3 runs 16 residues. V gave up 6 bases and J gave up 2 bases, with 21 bases separating them. The CDR3, as DNA: TGCAGCGTGAAAAGGAGGGACTCTAACCCCACAGATACGCAGTATTTT. Its protein is CSVKRRDSNPTDTQYF.

This clonotype was seen many times. The chain has TRBV5-1 and TRBJ1-1; maybe TRBD1 (5 bases). The CDR3 runs to 13 residues. V was clipped by 4 bases and J by 4 bases, with 11 bases between them. The germline CDR1 and CDR2 sequences are SGHRS and YFSETQ. DNA of the CDR3: TGCGCCAGCAGCCTCGCCACAGGCACTGAAGCTTTCTTT. It codes for CASSLATGTEAFF.

At least ten counts were recorded for this clonotype. The chain employs TRBV2 and TRBJ1-1; D gene ambiguous. V was clipped by 1 base and J by 0 bases, with 6 bases between them. The CDR3 extends over 14 amino acids. Germline CDR1 is SNHLY and CDR2 is FYNNEI. The CDR3 DNA reads as TGTGCCAGCAGTGAAGACAGCATGAACACTGAAGCTTTCTTT. Its translation is CASSEDSMNTEAFF. Using reference TRBV2 and TRBJ1-1 for the parts outside the CDR3, the full variable domain is EPEVTQTPSHQVTQMGQEVILRCVPISNHLYFYWYRQILGQKVEFLVSFYNNEISEKSEIFDDQFSVERPDGSNFTLKIRSTKLEDSAMYFCASSEDSMNTEAFFGQGTRLTVV.